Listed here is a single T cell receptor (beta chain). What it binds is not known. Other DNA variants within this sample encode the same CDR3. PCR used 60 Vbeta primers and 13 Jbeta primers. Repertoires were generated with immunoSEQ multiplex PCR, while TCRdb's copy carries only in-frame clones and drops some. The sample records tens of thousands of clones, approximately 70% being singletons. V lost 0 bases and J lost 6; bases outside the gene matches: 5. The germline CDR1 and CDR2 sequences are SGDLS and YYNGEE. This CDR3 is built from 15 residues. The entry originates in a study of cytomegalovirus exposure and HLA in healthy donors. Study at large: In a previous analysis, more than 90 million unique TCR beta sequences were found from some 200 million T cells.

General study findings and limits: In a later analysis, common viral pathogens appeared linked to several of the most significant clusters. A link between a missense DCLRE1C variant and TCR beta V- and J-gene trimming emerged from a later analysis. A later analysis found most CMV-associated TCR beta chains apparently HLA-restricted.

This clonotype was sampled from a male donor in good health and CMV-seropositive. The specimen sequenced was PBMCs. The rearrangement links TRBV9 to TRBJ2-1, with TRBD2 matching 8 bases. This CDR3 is CASSVGGTSGNEQFF. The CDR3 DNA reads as TGTGCCAGCAGCGTAGGCGGTACTAGCGGCAATGAGCAGTTCTTC.